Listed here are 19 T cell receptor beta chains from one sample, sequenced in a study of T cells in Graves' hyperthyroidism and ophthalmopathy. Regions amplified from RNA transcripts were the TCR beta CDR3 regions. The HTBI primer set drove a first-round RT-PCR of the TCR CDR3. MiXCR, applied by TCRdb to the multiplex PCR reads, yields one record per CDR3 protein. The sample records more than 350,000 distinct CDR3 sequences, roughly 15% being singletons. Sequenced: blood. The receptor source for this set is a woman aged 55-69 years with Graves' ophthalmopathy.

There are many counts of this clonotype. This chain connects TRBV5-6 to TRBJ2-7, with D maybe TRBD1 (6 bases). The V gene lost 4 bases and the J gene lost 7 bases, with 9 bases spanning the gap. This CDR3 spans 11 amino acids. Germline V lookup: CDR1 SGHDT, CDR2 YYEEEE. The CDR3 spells CASSTGQEQYF. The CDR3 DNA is TGTGCCAGCAGCACCGGACAGGAGCAGTACTTC. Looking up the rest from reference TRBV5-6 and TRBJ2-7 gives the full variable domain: DAGVTQSPTHLIKTRGQQVTLRCSPKSGHDTVSWYQQALGQGPQFIFQYYEEEERQRGNFPDRFSGHQFPNYSSELNVNALLLGDSALYLCASSTGQEQYFGPGTRLTVT.

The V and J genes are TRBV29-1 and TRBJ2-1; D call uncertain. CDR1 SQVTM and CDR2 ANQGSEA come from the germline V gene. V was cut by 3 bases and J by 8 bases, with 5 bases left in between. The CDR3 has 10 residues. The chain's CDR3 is CSVEGYEQFF. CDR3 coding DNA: TGCAGCGTTGAGGGGTATGAGCAGTTCTTC.

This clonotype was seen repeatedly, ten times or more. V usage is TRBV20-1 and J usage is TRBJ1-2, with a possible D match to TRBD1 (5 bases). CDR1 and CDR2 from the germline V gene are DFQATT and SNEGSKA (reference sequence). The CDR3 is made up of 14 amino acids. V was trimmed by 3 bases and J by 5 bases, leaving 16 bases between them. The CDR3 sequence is CSASASRGPYGYTF. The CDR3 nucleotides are TGCAGTGCTAGTGCCTCCCGGGGCCCATATGGCTACACCTTC.

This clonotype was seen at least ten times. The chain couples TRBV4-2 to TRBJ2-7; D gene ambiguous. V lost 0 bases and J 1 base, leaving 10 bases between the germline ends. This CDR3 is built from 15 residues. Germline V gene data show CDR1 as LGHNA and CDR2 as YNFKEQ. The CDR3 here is CASSQDKNPSYEQYF. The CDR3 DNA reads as TGTGCCAGCAGCCAAGACAAGAACCCTTCCTACGAGCAGTACTTC.

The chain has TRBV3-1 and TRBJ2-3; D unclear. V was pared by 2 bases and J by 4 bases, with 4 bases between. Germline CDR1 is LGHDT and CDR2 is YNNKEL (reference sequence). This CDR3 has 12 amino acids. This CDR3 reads CASSQRPDTQYF. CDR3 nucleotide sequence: TGTGCCAGCAGCCAACGACCAGATACGCAGTATTTT.

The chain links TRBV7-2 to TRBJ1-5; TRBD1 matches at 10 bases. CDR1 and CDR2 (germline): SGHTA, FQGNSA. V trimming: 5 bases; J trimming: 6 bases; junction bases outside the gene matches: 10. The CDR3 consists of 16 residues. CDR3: CASSLDGQGVVQPQHF. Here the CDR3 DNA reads TGTGCCAGCAGCCTTGACGGACAGGGGGTTGTTCAGCCCCAGCATTTT.

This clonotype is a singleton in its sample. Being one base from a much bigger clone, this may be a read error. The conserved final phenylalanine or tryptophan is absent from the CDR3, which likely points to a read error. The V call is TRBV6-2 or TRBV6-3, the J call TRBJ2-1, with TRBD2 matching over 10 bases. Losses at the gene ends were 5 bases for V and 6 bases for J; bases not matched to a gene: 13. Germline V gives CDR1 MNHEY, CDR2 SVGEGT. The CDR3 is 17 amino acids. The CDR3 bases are TGTGCCAGCAGTCGACCCCGGAGGGTAGCGGGAGGCAATGAGCAGTTCGTC. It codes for CASSRPRRVAGGNEQFV.

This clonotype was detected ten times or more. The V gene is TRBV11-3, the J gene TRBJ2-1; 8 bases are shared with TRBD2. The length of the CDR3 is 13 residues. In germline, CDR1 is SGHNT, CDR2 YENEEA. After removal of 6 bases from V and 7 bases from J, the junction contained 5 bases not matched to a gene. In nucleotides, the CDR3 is TGTGCCAGCAGTAATGGCGGGGGGAATGAGCAGTTCTTC. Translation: CASSNGGGNEQFF.

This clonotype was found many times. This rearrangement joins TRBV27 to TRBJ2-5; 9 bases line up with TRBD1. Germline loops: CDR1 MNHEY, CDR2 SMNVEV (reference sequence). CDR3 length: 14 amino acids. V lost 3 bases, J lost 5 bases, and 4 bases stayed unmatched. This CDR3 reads CASSLYRGLETQYF. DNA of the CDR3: TGTGCCAGCAGTTTGTACAGGGGGCTGGAGACCCAGTACTTC.

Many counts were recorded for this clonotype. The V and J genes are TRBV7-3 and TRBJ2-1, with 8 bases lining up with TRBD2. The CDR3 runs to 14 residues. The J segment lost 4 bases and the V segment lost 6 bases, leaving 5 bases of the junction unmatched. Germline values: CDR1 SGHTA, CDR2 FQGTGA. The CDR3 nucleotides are TGTGCCAGCAGTGTAGCGGGACATTACAATGAGCAGTTCTTC. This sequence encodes CASSVAGHYNEQFF.

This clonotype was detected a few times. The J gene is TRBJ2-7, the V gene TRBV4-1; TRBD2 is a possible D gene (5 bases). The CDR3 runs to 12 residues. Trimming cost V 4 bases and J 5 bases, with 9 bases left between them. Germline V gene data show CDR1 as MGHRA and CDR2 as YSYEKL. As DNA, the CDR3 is TGCGCCAGCAGCCCCACTAGTGACGAGCAGTACTTC. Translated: CASSPTSDEQYF.

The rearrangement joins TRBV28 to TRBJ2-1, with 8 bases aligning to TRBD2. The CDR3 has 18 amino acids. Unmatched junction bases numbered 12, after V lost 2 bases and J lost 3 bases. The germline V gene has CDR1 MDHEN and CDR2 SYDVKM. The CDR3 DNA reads TGTGCCAGCAGTTTAACCCTCCCCTCTAGCGGGCACTACAATGAGCAGTTCTTC. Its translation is CASSLTLPSSGHYNEQFF.

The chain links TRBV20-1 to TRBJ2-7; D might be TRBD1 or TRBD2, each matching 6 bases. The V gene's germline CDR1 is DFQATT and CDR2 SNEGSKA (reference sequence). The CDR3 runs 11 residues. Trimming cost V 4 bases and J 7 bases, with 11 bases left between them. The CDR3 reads CSATGALEQYF. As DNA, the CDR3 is TGCAGTGCTACGGGGGCCTTGGAGCAGTACTTC.

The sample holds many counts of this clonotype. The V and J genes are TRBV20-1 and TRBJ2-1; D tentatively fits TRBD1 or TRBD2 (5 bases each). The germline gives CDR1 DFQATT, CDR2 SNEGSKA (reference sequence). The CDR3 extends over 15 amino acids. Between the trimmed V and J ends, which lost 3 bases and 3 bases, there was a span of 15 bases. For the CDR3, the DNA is TGCAGTGCTAGTCTCGGGACCACGGTCTACAATGAGCAGTTCTTC. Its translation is CSASLGTTVYNEQFF.

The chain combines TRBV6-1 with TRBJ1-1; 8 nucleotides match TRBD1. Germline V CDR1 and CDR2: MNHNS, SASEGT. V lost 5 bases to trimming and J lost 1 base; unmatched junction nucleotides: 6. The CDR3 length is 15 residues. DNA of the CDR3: TGTGCCAGCAGTTTTACCGGGACAGGGAACACTGAAGCTTTCTTT. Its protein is CASSFTGTGNTEAFF.

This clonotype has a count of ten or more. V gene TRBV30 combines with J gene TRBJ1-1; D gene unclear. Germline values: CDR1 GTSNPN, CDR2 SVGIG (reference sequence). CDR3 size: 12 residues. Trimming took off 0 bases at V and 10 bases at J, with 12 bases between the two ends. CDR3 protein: CAWSVRGRSAFF. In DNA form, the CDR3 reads TGTGCCTGGAGTGTAAGAGGCAGGTCAGCTTTCTTT.

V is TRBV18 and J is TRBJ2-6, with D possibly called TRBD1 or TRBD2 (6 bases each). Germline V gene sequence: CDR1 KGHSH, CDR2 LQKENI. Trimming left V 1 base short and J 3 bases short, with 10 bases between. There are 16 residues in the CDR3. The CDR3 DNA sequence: TGTGCCAGCTCACCACGGGGGGCTGGTGGGGCCAACGTCCTGACTTTC. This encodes CASSPRGAGGANVLTF.

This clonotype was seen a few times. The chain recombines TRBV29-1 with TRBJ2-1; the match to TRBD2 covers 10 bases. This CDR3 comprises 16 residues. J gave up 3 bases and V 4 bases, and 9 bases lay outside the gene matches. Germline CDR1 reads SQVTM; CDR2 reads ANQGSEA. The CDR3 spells CSVGTLAGVDYNEQFF. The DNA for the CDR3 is TGCAGCGTTGGGACCCTAGCGGGAGTAGACTACAATGAGCAGTTCTTC.

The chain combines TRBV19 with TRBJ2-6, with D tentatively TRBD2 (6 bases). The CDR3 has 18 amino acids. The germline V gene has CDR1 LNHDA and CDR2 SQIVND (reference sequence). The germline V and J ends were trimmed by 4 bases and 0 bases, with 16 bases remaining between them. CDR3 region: CASSTTTKGGSGANVLTF. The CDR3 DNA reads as TGTGCCAGTAGTACGACGACGAAGGGAGGCTCTGGGGCCAACGTCCTGACTTTC.